This record concerns one T cell receptor beta chain sequence. These data belong to a study of cytomegalovirus exposure and HLA in healthy donors. Study in general: Researchers found that about 82% of about 400 genotyped donors fell within the Caucasian-associated ancestry cluster.

This PCR relied on a set of 60 Vbeta primers and 13 Jbeta primers. The table came from immunoSEQ multiplex PCR; TCRdb's copy has only in-frame clones and leaves some out. The repertoire holds roughly 150,000 clones, with around 79% as singletons. The CDR3 length is 14 residues. Germline CDR1 MNHNS, CDR2 SASEGT. Trimming left V 6 bases short and J 5 bases short, with 11 bases between. The chain employs TRBV6-1 and TRBJ1-6; D is undetermined. The sequence derives from a male donor in good health and CMV-seronegative. Source material: PBMCs. The CDR3 sequence: CASRETVDNSPLHF. The CDR3, as DNA: TGTGCCAGCAGGGAGACGGTAGATAATTCACCCCTCCACTTT.